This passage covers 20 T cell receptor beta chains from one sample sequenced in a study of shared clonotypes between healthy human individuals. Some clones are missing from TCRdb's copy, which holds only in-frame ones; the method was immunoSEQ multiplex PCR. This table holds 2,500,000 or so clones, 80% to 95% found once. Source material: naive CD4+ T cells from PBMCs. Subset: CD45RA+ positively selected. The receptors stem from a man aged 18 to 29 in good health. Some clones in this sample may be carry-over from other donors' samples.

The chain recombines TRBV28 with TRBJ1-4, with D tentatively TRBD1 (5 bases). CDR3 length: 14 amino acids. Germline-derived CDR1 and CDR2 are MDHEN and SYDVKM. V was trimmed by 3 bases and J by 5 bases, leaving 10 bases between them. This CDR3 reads CASSLRQFNEKLFF. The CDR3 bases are TGTGCCAGCAGTTTGAGACAGTTCAATGAAAAACTGTTTTTT.

CDR3 amino acids: CASSEFEGGVSAKNIQYF. The CDR3 coding sequence is TGTGCCAGCAGTGAATTTGAGGGGGGGGTATCGGCCAAAAACATTCAGTACTTC. This rearrangement joins TRBV25-1 to TRBJ2-4; D is perhaps TRBD2 (7 bases). The V gene lost 1 base and the J gene lost 1 base, with 17 bases spanning the gap. CDR1 is MGHDK, CDR2 SYGVNS, per germline. There are 18 residues in the CDR3.

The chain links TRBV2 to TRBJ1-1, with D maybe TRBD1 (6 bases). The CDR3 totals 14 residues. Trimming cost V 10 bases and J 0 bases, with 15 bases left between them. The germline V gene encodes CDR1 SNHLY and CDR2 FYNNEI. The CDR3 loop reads CAIRGGGMNTEAFF. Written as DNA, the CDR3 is TGTGCCATCCGGGGAGGGGGAATGAACACTGAAGCTTTCTTT.

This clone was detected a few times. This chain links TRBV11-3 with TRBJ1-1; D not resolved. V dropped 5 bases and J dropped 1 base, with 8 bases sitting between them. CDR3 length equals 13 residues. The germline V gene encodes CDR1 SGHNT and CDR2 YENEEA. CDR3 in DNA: TGTGCCAGCAGCCTTCAGGAGAACACTGAAGCTTTCTTT. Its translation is CASSLQENTEAFF.

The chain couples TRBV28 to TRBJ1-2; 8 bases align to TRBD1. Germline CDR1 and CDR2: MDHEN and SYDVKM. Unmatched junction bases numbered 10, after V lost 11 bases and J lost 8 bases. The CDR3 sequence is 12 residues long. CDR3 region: CACSRTGIGYTF. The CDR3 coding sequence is TGTGCCTGTTCCAGGACAGGGATAGGCTACACCTTC.

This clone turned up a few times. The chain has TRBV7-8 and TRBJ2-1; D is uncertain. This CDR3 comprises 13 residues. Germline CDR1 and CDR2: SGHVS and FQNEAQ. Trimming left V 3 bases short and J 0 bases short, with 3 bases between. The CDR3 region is CASSLTSYNEQFF. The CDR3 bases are TGTGCCAGCAGCTTGACCTCCTACAATGAGCAGTTCTTC.

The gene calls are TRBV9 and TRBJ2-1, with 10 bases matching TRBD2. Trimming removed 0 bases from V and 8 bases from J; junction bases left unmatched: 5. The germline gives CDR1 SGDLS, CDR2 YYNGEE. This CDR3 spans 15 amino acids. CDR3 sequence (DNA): TGTGCCAGCAGCGTAGGTAGCGGGAGGCGAGATGAGCAGTTCTTC. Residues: CASSVGSGRRDEQFF.

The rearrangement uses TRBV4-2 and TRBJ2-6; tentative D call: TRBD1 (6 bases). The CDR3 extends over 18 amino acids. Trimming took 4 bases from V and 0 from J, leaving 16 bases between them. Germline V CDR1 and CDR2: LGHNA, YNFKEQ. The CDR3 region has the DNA TGTGCCAGCAGCCTCGGGGACAATAGAAACTCTGGGGCCAACGTCCTGACTTTC. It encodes CASSLGDNRNSGANVLTF.

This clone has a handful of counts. The CDR3 spells CASSLVSSGLYNEQFF. For the CDR3, the DNA is TGCGCCAGCAGCTTGGTGTCTAGCGGGCTTTACAATGAGCAGTTCTTC. The genes are TRBV5-1 and TRBJ2-1, with 8 bases lining up with TRBD2. Germline CDR1 reads SGHRS; CDR2 reads YFSETQ. The CDR3 has 16 amino acids. The ends lost 0 bases at V and 4 bases at J; junction bases unmatched: 6.

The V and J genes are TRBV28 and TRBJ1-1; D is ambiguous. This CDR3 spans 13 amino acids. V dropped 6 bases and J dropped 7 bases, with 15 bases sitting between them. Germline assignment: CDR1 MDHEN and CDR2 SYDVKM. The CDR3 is CASSHRNTNEAFF. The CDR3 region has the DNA TGTGCCAGCAGCCACCGGAACACAAATGAAGCTTTCTTT. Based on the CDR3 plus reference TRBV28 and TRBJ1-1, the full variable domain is DVKVTQSSRYLVKRTGEKVFLECVQDMDHENMFWYRQDPGLGLRLIYFSYDVKMKEKGDIPEGYSVSREKKERFSLILESASTNQTSMYLCASSHRNTNEAFFGQGTRLTVV.

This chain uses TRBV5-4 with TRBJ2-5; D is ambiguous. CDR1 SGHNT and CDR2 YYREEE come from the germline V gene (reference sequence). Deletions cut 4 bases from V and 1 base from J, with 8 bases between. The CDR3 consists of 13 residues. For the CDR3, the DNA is TGTGCCAGCAGCCCACGAATCCAAGAGACCCAGTACTTC. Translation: CASSPRIQETQYF. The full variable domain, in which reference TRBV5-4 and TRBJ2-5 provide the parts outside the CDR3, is ETGVTQSPTHLIKTRGQQVTLRCSSQSGHNTVSWYQQALGQGPQFIFQYYREEENGRGNFPPRFSGLQFPNYSSELNVNALELDDSALYLCASSPRIQETQYFGPGTRLLVL.

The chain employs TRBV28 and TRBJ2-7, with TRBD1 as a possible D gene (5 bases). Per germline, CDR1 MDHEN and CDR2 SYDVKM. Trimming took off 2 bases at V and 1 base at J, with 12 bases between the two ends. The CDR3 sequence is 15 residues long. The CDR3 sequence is CASSLPQGASYEQYF. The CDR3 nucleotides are TGTGCCAGCAGTTTACCCCAGGGTGCGTCCTACGAGCAGTACTTC. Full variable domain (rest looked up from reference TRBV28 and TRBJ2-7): DVKVTQSSRYLVKRTGEKVFLECVQDMDHENMFWYRQDPGLGLRLIYFSYDVKMKEKGDIPEGYSVSREKKERFSLILESASTNQTSMYLCASSLPQGASYEQYFGPGTRLTVT.

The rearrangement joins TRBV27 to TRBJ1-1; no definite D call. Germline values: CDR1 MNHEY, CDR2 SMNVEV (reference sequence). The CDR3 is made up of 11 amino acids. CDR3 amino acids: CAGGRGTEAFF. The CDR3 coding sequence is TGTGCTGGCGGCCGGGGTACTGAAGCTTTCTTT.

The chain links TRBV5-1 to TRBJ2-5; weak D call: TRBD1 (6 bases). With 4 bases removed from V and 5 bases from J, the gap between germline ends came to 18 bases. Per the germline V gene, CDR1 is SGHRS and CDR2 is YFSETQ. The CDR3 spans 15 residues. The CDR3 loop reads CASSGAGEVGETQYF. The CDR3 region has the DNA TGCGCCAGCAGCGGGGCAGGGGAAGTCGGTGAGACCCAGTACTTC.

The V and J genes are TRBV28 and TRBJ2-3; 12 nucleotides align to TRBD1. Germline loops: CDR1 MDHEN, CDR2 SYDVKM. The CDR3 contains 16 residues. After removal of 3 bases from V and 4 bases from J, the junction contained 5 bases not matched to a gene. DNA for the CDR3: TGTGCCAGCAGTTTGTGGGGACAGGGGGCCCCAGATACGCAGTATTTT. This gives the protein CASSLWGQGAPDTQYF. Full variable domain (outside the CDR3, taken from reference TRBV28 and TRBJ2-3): DVKVTQSSRYLVKRTGEKVFLECVQDMDHENMFWYRQDPGLGLRLIYFSYDVKMKEKGDIPEGYSVSREKKERFSLILESASTNQTSMYLCASSLWGQGAPDTQYFGPGTRLTVL.

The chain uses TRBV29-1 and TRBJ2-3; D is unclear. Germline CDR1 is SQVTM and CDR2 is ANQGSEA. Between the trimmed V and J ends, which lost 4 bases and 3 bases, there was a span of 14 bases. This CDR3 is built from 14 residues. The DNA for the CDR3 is TGCAGCGTTGTGTCGGCTAGTTTTACAGATACGCAGTATTTT. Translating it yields CSVVSASFTDTQYF.

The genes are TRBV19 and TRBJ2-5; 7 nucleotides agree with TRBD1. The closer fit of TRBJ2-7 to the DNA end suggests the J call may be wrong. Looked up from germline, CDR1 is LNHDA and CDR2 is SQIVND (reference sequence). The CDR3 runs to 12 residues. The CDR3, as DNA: TGTGCCAGTAGTTACAGGGGTTTCGAGCAGTACTTC. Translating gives CASSYRGFEQYF.

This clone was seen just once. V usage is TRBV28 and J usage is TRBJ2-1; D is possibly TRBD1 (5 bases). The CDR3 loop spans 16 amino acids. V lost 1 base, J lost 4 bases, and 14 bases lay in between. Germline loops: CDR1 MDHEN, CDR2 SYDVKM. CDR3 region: CASSLLAEGDYNEQFF. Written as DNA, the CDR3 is TGTGCCAGCAGTTTATTGGCGGAAGGGGATTACAATGAGCAGTTCTTC.

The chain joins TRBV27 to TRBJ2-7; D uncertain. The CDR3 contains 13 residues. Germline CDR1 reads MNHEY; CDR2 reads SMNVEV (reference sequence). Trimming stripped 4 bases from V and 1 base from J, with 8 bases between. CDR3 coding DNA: TGTGCCAGCAGTTGGCACCCATCCTACGAGCAGTACTTC. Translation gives CASSWHPSYEQYF.

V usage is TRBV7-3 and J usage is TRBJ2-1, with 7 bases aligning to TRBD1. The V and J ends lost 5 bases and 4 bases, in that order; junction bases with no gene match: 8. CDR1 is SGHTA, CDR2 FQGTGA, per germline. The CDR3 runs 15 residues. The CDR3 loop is CASSPRQGGYNEQFF. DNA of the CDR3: TGTGCCAGCAGCCCTAGACAGGGCGGATACAATGAGCAGTTCTTC.